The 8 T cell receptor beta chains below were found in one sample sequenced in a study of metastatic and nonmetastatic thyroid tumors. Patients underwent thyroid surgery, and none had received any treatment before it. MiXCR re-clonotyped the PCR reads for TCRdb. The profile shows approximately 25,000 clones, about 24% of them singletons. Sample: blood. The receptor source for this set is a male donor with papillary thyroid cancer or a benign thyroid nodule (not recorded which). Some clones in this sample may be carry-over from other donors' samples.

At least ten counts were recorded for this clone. The CDR3 bases are TGTGCCAGCAGTACCCCCACTCAGCCCCAGCATTTT. Residues: CASSTPTQPQHF. The chain is built from TRBV28 and TRBJ1-5; no clear D. V lost 5 bases and J lost 6, with 8 bases in between. Germline assignment: CDR1 MDHEN and CDR2 SYDVKM. This CDR3 is 12 amino acids long.

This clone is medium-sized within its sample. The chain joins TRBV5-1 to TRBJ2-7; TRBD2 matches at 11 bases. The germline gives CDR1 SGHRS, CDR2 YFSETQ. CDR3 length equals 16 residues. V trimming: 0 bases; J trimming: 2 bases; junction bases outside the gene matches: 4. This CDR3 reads CASSLGGSGRAYEQYF. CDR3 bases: TGCGCCAGCAGCTTGGGGGGTAGCGGGAGGGCCTACGAGCAGTACTTC.

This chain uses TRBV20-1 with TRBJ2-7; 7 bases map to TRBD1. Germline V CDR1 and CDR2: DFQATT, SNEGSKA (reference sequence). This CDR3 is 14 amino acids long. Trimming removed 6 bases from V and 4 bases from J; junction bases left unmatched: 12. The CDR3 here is CSAPAGTAIYEQYF. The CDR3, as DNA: TGCAGTGCGCCGGCCGGGACAGCAATTTACGAGCAGTACTTC.

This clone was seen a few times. In DNA form, the CDR3 reads TGTGCCAGCAGTGACGAATGGGCAGGGCTATCCTACGAGCAGTACTTC. This sequence encodes CASSDEWAGLSYEQYF. This chain connects TRBV6-1 to TRBJ2-7; maybe TRBD1 (5 bases). The germline V gene encodes CDR1 MNHNS and CDR2 SASEGT. V was shortened by 3 bases and J by 1 base, with 16 bases between the two germline ends. This CDR3 spans 16 amino acids.

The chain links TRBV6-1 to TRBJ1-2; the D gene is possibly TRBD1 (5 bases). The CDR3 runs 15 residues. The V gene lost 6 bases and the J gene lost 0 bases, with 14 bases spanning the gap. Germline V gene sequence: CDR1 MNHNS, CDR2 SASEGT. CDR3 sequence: CASSPGHGANYGYTF. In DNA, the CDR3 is TGTGCCAGCAGCCCAGGACACGGAGCTAACTATGGCTACACCTTC.

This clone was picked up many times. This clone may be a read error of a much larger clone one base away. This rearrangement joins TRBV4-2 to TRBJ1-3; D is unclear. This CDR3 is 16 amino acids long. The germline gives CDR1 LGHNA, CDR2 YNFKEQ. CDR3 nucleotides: TGTGCCAGCAGCCAAGAGGGGATCGCGACTGGAGACACCATATATTTT. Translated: CASSQEGIATGDTIYF.

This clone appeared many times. The DNA for the CDR3 is TGCAGCGTTGAAGCGCGAGGAGGGCCAGATACGCAGTATTTT. This gives the protein CSVEARGGPDTQYF. The chain is built from TRBV29-1 and TRBJ2-3; D possibly corresponds to TRBD2 (6 bases). The germline V gene has CDR1 SQVTM and CDR2 ANQGSEA. V was clipped by 1 base and J by 4 bases, with 12 bases between them. The CDR3 extends over 14 amino acids.

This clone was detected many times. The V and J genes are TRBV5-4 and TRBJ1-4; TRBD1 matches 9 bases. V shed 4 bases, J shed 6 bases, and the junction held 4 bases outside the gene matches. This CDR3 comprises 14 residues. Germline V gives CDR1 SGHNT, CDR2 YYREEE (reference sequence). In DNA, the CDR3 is TGTGCCAGCAGCCACCGGGACAGGGATGAAAAACTGTTTTTT. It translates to CASSHRDRDEKLFF.